The 3 T cell receptor beta chains below come from one sample, sequenced in a study of immune evolution from preneoplasia to lung adenocarcinoma. Libraries were prepared by immunoSEQ multiplex PCR; TCRdb keeps only in-frame clonotypes and omits some of them. The table includes 23,000 or so clones, less than 80% detected once. The sample consisted of FFPE invasive lung adenocarcinoma tissue. The source is a person between 55 and 70 years old with lung adenocarcinoma.

This rearrangement joins TRBV11-2 to TRBJ2-1, with 11 bases fitting TRBD2. Unmatched junction bases numbered 12, after V lost 5 bases and J lost 12 bases. CDR3 length: 15 residues. The V gene's germline CDR1 is SGHAT and CDR2 FQNNGV. In DNA form, the CDR3 reads TGTGCCAGCAGCCAAGGCGGGACTAGCGGTTATCGGCAGTTCTTC. It codes for CASSQGGTSGYRQFF. Full variable domain (missing parts from reference TRBV11-2 and TRBJ2-1): EAGVAQSPRYKIIEKRQSVAFWCNPISGHATLYWYQQILGQGPKLLIQFQNNGVVDDSQLPKDRFSAERLKGVDSTLKIQPAKLEDSAVYLCASSQGGTSGYRQFFGPGTRLTVL.

V is TRBV13 and J is TRBJ2-3, with 9 bases matching TRBD2. The CDR3 has 13 residues. V gave up 8 bases and J gave up 6 bases; unmatched junction bases: 6. Germline values: CDR1 PRHDT, CDR2 FYEKMQ (reference sequence). CDR3 loop: CASSPGTSDTQYF. The CDR3 nucleotides are TGTGCCAGCTCTCCCGGGACTAGCGATACGCAGTATTTT.

This clone came up once. The chain carries TRBV28 and TRBJ1-1, with TRBD1 matching over 7 bases. Germline-derived CDR1 and CDR2 are MDHEN and SYDVKM. With V trimmed by 5 bases and J by 3 bases, 15 bases remained unmatched. This CDR3 is 17 amino acids long. CDR3 sequence (DNA): TGTGCCAGCAGTGCGCCCGGGTCCCCGAGGGGGCACACTGAAGCTTTCTTT. It yields the protein CASSAPGSPRGHTEAFF.